This entry lists 23 T cell receptor beta chains sequenced from one sample in a study of cytomegalovirus exposure and HLA in healthy donors. PCR involved 60 Vbeta and 13 Jbeta primers. Generated by immunoSEQ multiplex PCR, the TCRdb table keeps only in-frame clones and is missing some. The sample yields roughly 200,000 clones, 77% seen once. The specimen was PBMCs. These TCRs come from a woman in her twenties or thirties in good health and CMV-seropositive.

The chain employs TRBV4-3 and TRBJ2-2; TRBD1 matches 8 bases. Germline V lookup: CDR1 LGHNA, CDR2 YSLEER. This CDR3 contains 16 residues. Unmatched junction bases numbered 5, after V lost 0 bases and J lost 5 bases. CDR3: CASSQEPDRATGELFF. DNA of the CDR3: TGCGCCAGCAGCCAAGAACCGGACAGGGCGACCGGGGAGCTGTTTTTT.

V is TRBV5-5 and J is TRBJ2-5; the match to TRBD1 covers 7 bases. With V trimmed by 4 bases and J by 2 bases, 2 bases remained unmatched. The V gene's germline CDR1 is SGHKS and CDR2 YYEKEE (reference sequence). The CDR3 totals 13 residues. This chain's CDR3 is CASSGTAQETQYF. The CDR3 DNA reads TGTGCCAGCAGCGGGACAGCTCAAGAGACCCAGTACTTC.

The gene calls are TRBV5-6 and TRBJ1-5, with 10 bases identical to TRBD1. The CDR3 runs 15 residues. Germline CDR1 reads SGHDT; CDR2 reads YYEEEE. J lost 5 bases, V lost 3 bases, and 5 bases had no gene match. The CDR3 DNA reads TGTGCCAGCAGCTCCTCAGACAGGGGGCATCAGCCCCAGCATTTT. This translates into CASSSSDRGHQPQHF.

Regarding this clone: A read error may account for a junction end that differs from germline. The CDR3 nucleotides read TGTGCCAGCAGCTTAGATGGCAGTACTTCTAGAGCCTTC. Protein sequence: CASSLDGSTSRAF. The chain has TRBV7-2 and TRBJ1-2; unclear D gene. The CDR3 has 13 residues. Germline loops: CDR1 SGHTA, CDR2 FQGNSA.

This chain joins TRBV7-3 and TRBJ1-1; unclear D gene. Germline V CDR1 and CDR2: SGHTA, FQGTGA. Trimming removed 5 bases at V and 4 bases at J, with 5 bases between. This CDR3 contains 11 residues. The CDR3 protein is CASSAGTEAFF. The CDR3 coding sequence is TGTGCCAGCAGCGCAGGCACTGAAGCTTTCTTT.

Concerning this clone itself: A read error may account for a junction end that differs from germline. This sequence joins TRBV7-7 and TRBJ2-2; D call uncertain. The CDR3 totals 13 residues. Per germline, CDR1 SSHAT and CDR2 FNYEAQ (reference sequence). The CDR3, as DNA: TGTGCTAGCAGCCCCCAAAGCTACGGGGAGCTGTTTTTT. It is translated as CASSPQSYGELFF.

The chain is built from TRBV6-5 and TRBJ2-2; perhaps TRBD1 as D (5 bases). The CDR3 loop spans 13 amino acids. V dropped 6 bases and J dropped 4 bases, with 9 bases sitting between them. Looked up from germline, CDR1 is MNHEY and CDR2 is SVGAGI. DNA for the CDR3: TGTGCCAGCAGAGGACACTCCACCGGGGAGCTGTTTTTT. It yields the protein CASRGHSTGELFF.

V and J are TRBV18 and TRBJ1-3, with 8 bases matching TRBD1. Trimming at V came to 2 bases and at J to 0 bases, leaving 9 bases not matched to a gene. The CDR3 extends over 18 amino acids. The V gene's germline CDR1 is KGHSH and CDR2 LQKENI. The CDR3 loop reads CASSPAGQGAFSGNTIYF. As DNA, the CDR3 is TGTGCCAGCTCACCAGCGGGGCAGGGGGCTTTCTCTGGAAACACCATATATTTT.

The chain links TRBV27 to TRBJ2-7; 7 bases are a match to TRBD1. This CDR3 contains 16 residues. V lost 2 bases and J lost 3; bases outside the gene matches: 10. Germline lookup yields CDR1 MNHEY and CDR2 SMNVEV (reference sequence). The CDR3, as DNA: TGTGCCAGCAGTTTACTATCGCCAGGGGGACGCTACGAGCAGTACTTC. Encoded protein: CASSLLSPGGRYEQYF.

This chain joins TRBV12-5 and TRBJ1-2; D unclear. Trimming stripped 6 bases from V and 7 bases from J, with 12 bases between. There are 12 residues in the CDR3. CDR1 and CDR2 (germline): LGHNT, FRNRAP. CDR3 in DNA: TGTGCTAGTGGCCCCACTCGGGGTGGCTACACCTTC. It yields the protein CASGPTRGGYTF.

The chain is built from TRBV19 and TRBJ2-1; 7 bases fit TRBD2. The CDR3 totals 14 residues. The junction had 6 bases not matched to a gene; V was cut back by 8 bases and J by 2 bases. Germline V gene sequence: CDR1 LNHDA, CDR2 SQIVND (reference sequence). In DNA, the CDR3 is TGTGCCAGTTCAGGGAGGGTCACCTACAATGAGCAGTTCTTC. This sequence encodes CASSGRVTYNEQFF.

This chain uses TRBV9 with TRBJ2-7, with 7 bases fitting TRBD2. J gave up 4 bases and V 4 bases, and 8 bases lay outside the gene matches. The CDR3 extends over 14 amino acids. Germline CDR1 and CDR2: SGDLS and YYNGEE. The CDR3 nucleotides read TGTGCCAGCAGCCCCCGGGACTACTTTTACGAGCAGTACTTC. Its protein is CASSPRDYFYEQYF.

This sequence joins TRBV6-5 and TRBJ1-1, with 8 bases identical to TRBD1. CDR3 length: 13 amino acids. The V segment lost 5 bases and the J segment 11 bases; nucleotides outside the gene matches: 10. Looked up from germline, CDR1 is MNHEY and CDR2 is SVGAGI. CDR3: CASSMPGQVNAFF. The CDR3 coding sequence is TGTGCCAGCAGTATGCCGGGACAGGTCAATGCTTTCTTT.

The gene calls are TRBV10-3 and TRBJ2-7; 10 nucleotides line up with TRBD2. CDR3 length: 15 residues. CDR1 and CDR2 (germline): ENHRY, SYGVKD. After removal of 7 bases from V and 2 bases from J, the junction contained 8 bases not matched to a gene. This CDR3 reads CAIKALAGETYEQYF. In nucleotides, the CDR3 is TGTGCCATCAAGGCTCTAGCGGGAGAAACCTACGAGCAGTACTTC.

This sequence joins TRBV28 and TRBJ1-1; perhaps TRBD1 as D (5 bases). This CDR3 spans 16 amino acids. Germline values: CDR1 MDHEN, CDR2 SYDVKM. Trimming took off 7 bases at V and 0 bases at J, with 18 bases between the two ends. The CDR3 loop reads CASTLRGQRMNTEAFF. The CDR3 DNA sequence: TGTGCCAGCACCTTAAGGGGTCAGCGCATGAACACTGAAGCTTTCTTT.

This chain joins TRBV28 and TRBJ2-7; 7 bases line up with TRBD2. The germline V gene encodes CDR1 MDHEN and CDR2 SYDVKM. The V and J ends lost 7 bases and 4 bases, in that order; junction bases with no gene match: 16. The CDR3 consists of 16 residues. CDR3 amino acids: CASTTLGEGLSYEQYF. The CDR3 nucleotides are TGTGCCAGCACCACTCTGGGGGAGGGCCTTTCATACGAGCAGTACTTC.

This clone was recorded once. CDR3 sequence reads: CASSLRASGGNEQFF. CDR3 DNA: TGTGCCAGCTCCCTTCGGGCTAGCGGGGGGAATGAGCAGTTCTTC. The chain recombines TRBV7-9 with TRBJ2-1; 11 bases agree with TRBD2. Germline V gene lookup returns CDR1 SEHNR and CDR2 FQNEAQ (reference sequence). The V gene end was trimmed by 8 bases and the J gene end by 7 bases; junction bases not matched to a gene: 10. The length of the CDR3 is 15 residues.

The chain joins TRBV27 to TRBJ2-7; no definite D call. This CDR3 is built from 14 residues. Germline CDR1 reads MNHEY; CDR2 reads SMNVEV (reference sequence). V gave up 6 bases and J gave up 2 bases, with 14 bases separating them. The CDR3 loop is CASSLNPIAYEQYF. In DNA, the CDR3 is TGTGCCAGCAGCCTGAACCCTATAGCCTACGAGCAGTACTTC.

J is TRBJ2-7 and V is TRBV6-1; perhaps TRBD1 as D (5 bases). The CDR3 is 15 residues long. Germline CDR1 is MNHNS and CDR2 is SASEGT. CDR3 protein: CAGNMGQGGTYEQYF. CDR3 in DNA: TGTGCAGGCAACATGGGGCAGGGTGGGACCTACGAGCAGTACTTC.

The chain links TRBV15 to TRBJ1-1; unclear D gene. Germline V CDR1 and CDR2: LNHNV, YYDKDF (reference sequence). There are 14 residues in the CDR3. Trimming took off 0 bases at V and 2 bases at J, with 7 bases between the two ends. The CDR3 sequence: CATSRDRVNTEAFF. The CDR3 DNA reads TGTGCCACCAGCAGAGATCGGGTTAACACTGAAGCTTTCTTT.

This chain connects TRBV6-1 to TRBJ2-1; 8 nucleotides line up with TRBD1. The V segment lost 4 bases and the J segment 0 bases; nucleotides outside the gene matches: 5. CDR3 length equals 16 residues. Germline V gene data show CDR1 as MNHNS and CDR2 as SASEGT. CDR3 sequence reads: CASSGLTGGSYNEQFF. CDR3 coding DNA: TGTGCCAGCAGTGGCCTAACAGGGGGCTCCTACAATGAGCAGTTCTTC.

A single count supports this clone. The J gene is TRBJ1-2, the V gene TRBV10-3; weak D call: TRBD1 (6 bases). CDR3 length: 13 amino acids. Germline-derived CDR1 and CDR2 are ENHRY and SYGVKD. V lost 0 bases and J lost 5, with 7 bases in between. Here the CDR3 DNA reads TGTGCCATCAGTGAGTCCGACAGGTATGGCTACACCTTC. Encoded protein: CAISESDRYGYTF.

The count of this clone is one. The V gene is TRBV10-3, the J gene TRBJ2-7; D gene uncertain. CDR1 and CDR2 from the germline V gene are ENHRY and SYGVKD. There are 12 residues in the CDR3. The V gene lost 6 bases and the J gene lost 6 bases, with 12 bases spanning the gap. As DNA, the CDR3 is TGTGCCATCAGCCGGCAGACGGGCGAGCAGTACTTC. This codes for CAISRQTGEQYF.